Listed here are 25 T cell receptor beta chains from one sample, sequenced in a study of blood T cell repertoires in COVID-19 (dated by TCRdb to the early 2020s). Receptor amplification or capture employed the immunoSEQ multiplex PCR assay. TCRdb retrieved this table from immuneACCESS and kept in-frame rearrangements only. Not all clones are present; in checked studies, unresolved V genes account for under half, and no reason is known for the remainder. This sample lists about 150,000 clones; around nine tenths were detected once. 2.3% of the sample is in the top ten clones. The sample taken for sequencing was peripheral blood. These receptors all stem from a human donor in a cohort sampled during active COVID-19.

The chain carries TRBV7-2 and TRBJ2-7, with 11 bases identical to TRBD2. The CDR3 sequence is 16 residues long. Per the germline V gene, CDR1 is SGHTA and CDR2 is FQGNSA. V gave up 5 bases and J gave up 4 bases; unmatched junction bases: 10. CDR3 loop: CASSGLSGGASYEQYF. The CDR3 DNA is TGTGCCAGCAGCGGCCTTAGCGGGGGGGCCTCTTACGAGCAGTACTTC.

The gene calls are TRBV30 and TRBJ2-7; 9 bases match TRBD2. J lost 1 base, V lost 7 bases, and 5 bases had no gene match. Germline CDR1 GTSNPN, CDR2 SVGIG (reference sequence). The CDR3 consists of 13 residues. The CDR3 loop reads CAYRLAVSYEQYF. CDR3 nucleotide sequence: TGTGCCTATCGACTAGCGGTATCCTACGAGCAGTACTTC.

This clone was observed a few times. The chain is built from TRBV30 and TRBJ1-2; D gene uncertain. Trimming removed 1 base from V and 4 bases from J, with 7 bases in between. The germline V gene has CDR1 GTSNPN and CDR2 SVGIG (reference sequence). The CDR3 is 12 amino acids. Written as DNA, the CDR3 is TGTGCCTGGAGTGGTCCTTCCTATGGCTACACCTTC. Protein sequence: CAWSGPSYGYTF.

This clone was found once. V and J are TRBV11-2 and TRBJ2-6; weak D call: TRBD1 (6 bases). Germline lookup yields CDR1 SGHAT and CDR2 FQNNGV. The CDR3 is made up of 16 amino acids. V was clipped by 3 bases and J by 2 bases, with 11 bases between them. CDR3 region: CASSFSRGAGANVLTF. For the CDR3, the DNA is TGTGCCAGCAGCTTTTCCAGGGGAGCTGGGGCCAACGTCCTGACTTTC.

The rearrangement uses TRBV11-1 and TRBJ1-6; 12 positions match TRBD1. Losses at the gene ends were 8 bases for V and 9 bases for J; bases not matched to a gene: 5. The germline gives CDR1 SGHAT, CDR2 FQDESV (reference sequence). The CDR3 sequence is 14 residues long. The CDR3 DNA follows: TGTGCCAGCTCGGGGGGACAGGGGGCTTCACCCCTCCACTTT. It yields the protein CASSGGQGASPLHF.

This clone appeared once. The CDR3, as DNA: TGTGCCAGCAGCCCTACAGACAGGTCGAATCAGCCCCAGCATTTT. It encodes CASSPTDRSNQPQHF. The rearrangement links TRBV7-8 to TRBJ1-5; D is possibly TRBD1 (6 bases). This CDR3 comprises 15 residues. The germline CDR1 and CDR2 sequences are SGHVS and FQNEAQ. V was clipped by 5 bases and J by 4 bases, with 15 bases between them.

The table lists this clone with a few counts. V is TRBV6-6 and J is TRBJ1-6, with D unresolved. V lost 6 bases and J 6 bases, leaving 9 bases between the germline ends. The CDR3 loop spans 13 amino acids. Germline V gene sequence: CDR1 MNHNY, CDR2 SVGAGI (reference sequence). The CDR3 DNA reads as TGTGCCAGCAGCTCGAGGCCTAATTCACCCCTCCACTTT. Protein: CASSSRPNSPLHF.

The chain uses TRBV19 and TRBJ1-2; possibly TRBD1 for D (5 bases). The CDR3 runs to 11 residues. V lost 8 bases to trimming and J lost 7 bases, with 11 bases between them. The V gene's germline CDR1 is LNHDA and CDR2 SQIVND (reference sequence). The CDR3 bases are TGTGCCAGTGGGGGGAGTCTTGGCTACACCTTC. Translating it yields CASGGSLGYTF.

This chain joins TRBV7-2 and TRBJ2-5, with D possibly TRBD2 on 5 matching bases. V lost 5 bases and J 1 base, leaving 14 bases between the germline ends. CDR1 is SGHTA, CDR2 FQGNSA, per germline. The CDR3 sequence is 15 residues long. The CDR3 here is CASSPRTGFQETQYF. The DNA of the CDR3 is TGTGCCAGCAGCCCTCGGACGGGGTTCCAAGAGACCCAGTACTTC.

The chain combines TRBV11-1 with TRBJ2-3; 12 bases line up with TRBD1. The CDR3 has 16 amino acids. The junction had 6 bases not matched to a gene; V was cut back by 5 bases and J by 3 bases. Germline loops: CDR1 SGHAT, CDR2 FQDESV (reference sequence). CDR3 sequence (DNA): TGTGCCAGCAGCCCGCAGGGACAGGGGGCAACAGATACGCAGTATTTT. Protein: CASSPQGQGATDTQYF.

This chain joins TRBV11-2 and TRBJ1-6; 7 nucleotides align to TRBD1. V trimming: 7 bases; J trimming: 9 bases; junction bases outside the gene matches: 6. The germline V gene has CDR1 SGHAT and CDR2 FQNNGV. The CDR3 has 13 amino acids. CDR3 in DNA: TGTGCCAGCAACAGACAGGGAACTTCACCCCTCCACTTT. It translates to CASNRQGTSPLHF.

This rearrangement joins TRBV3-1 (or the pseudogene TRBV3-2) to TRBJ1-1; tentatively, D is TRBD1 (6 bases). Trimming stripped 3 bases from V and 1 base from J, with 15 bases between. The CDR3 is made up of 16 amino acids. Germline CDR1 is LGHDT and CDR2 is YNNKEL (reference sequence). CDR3 sequence reads: CASSHQTRGPNTEAFF. The CDR3 bases are TGTGCCAGCAGCCATCAGACCAGGGGACCGAACACTGAAGCTTTCTTT.

This clone was observed a handful of times. The gene calls are TRBV7-9 and TRBJ2-1; 7 bases match TRBD2. The CDR3 is made up of 13 amino acids. Germline V CDR1 and CDR2: SEHNR, FQNEAQ (reference sequence). Trimming at V came to 10 bases and at J to 6 bases, leaving 9 bases not matched to a gene. The CDR3 protein is CATTSTSRNEQFF. In DNA, the CDR3 is TGTGCCACCACGTCGACTAGCCGCAATGAGCAGTTCTTC.

In this sample, this clone turned up once. V usage is TRBV7-2 and J usage is TRBJ1-6; 9 bases agree with TRBD1. Trimming at V came to 1 base and at J to 10 bases, leaving 5 bases not matched to a gene. Germline V gene sequence: CDR1 SGHTA, CDR2 FQGNSA. The CDR3 has 15 residues. In DNA, the CDR3 is TGTGCCAGCAGCTTAGAACAGGGGGCTTGGTCACCCCTCCACTTT. This gives the protein CASSLEQGAWSPLHF.

CDR3 bases: TGTGCCAGCTCTAACGCGCTGGACAGTTCACCCCTCCACTTT. It translates to CASSNALDSSPLHF. This sequence joins TRBV18 and TRBJ1-6, with a weak D call TRBD1 (6 bases). CDR1 is KGHSH, CDR2 LQKENI, per germline. This CDR3 is built from 14 residues. V lost 6 bases to trimming and J lost 9 bases, with 15 bases between them.

The chain is built from TRBV7-3 and TRBJ1-1, with no clear D. Germline CDR1 and CDR2: SGHTA and FQGTGA. Trimming took off 5 bases at V and 1 base at J, with 14 bases between the two ends. The CDR3 spans 15 residues. CDR3 bases: TGTGCCAGCAGCCTTAGTCCCAGCGGGAACACTGAAGCTTTCTTT. This sequence encodes CASSLSPSGNTEAFF.

The CDR3 region has the DNA TGTGCCAGCAGCCTTACTAGCGGGAGTAACAATGAGCAGTTCTTC. It codes for CASSLTSGSNNEQFF. The genes are TRBV7-2 and TRBJ2-1; 11 bases map to TRBD2. Per germline, CDR1 SGHTA and CDR2 FQGNSA. V shed 5 bases, J shed 5 bases, and the junction held 5 bases outside the gene matches. The length of the CDR3 is 15 residues.

J is TRBJ2-3 and V is TRBV2; D gene ambiguous. Per germline, CDR1 SNHLY and CDR2 FYNNEI. Trimming removed 5 bases from V and 1 base from J, with 10 bases in between. The CDR3 consists of 14 residues. CDR3 sequence reads: CASSSPSGTDTQYF. The CDR3 bases are TGTGCCAGCAGTTCTCCCAGCGGCACAGATACGCAGTATTTT.

V and J are TRBV7-8 and TRBJ2-2; TRBD2 matches 10 bases. CDR1 is SGHVS, CDR2 FQNEAQ, per germline. The CDR3 length is 16 residues. Unmatched junction bases numbered 7, after V lost 2 bases and J lost 7 bases. The CDR3 DNA sequence: TGTGCCAGCAGCTTAAGGAGCGGGAGGGCAGACGGGGAGCTGTTTTTT. Translation: CASSLRSGRADGELFF.

CDR3 DNA: TGTGCCAGCAGCGTAGGATCCCAGAAAGAGACCCAGTACTTC. Its translation: CASSVGSQKETQYF. The chain recombines TRBV9 with TRBJ2-5; D is undetermined. V dropped 0 bases and J dropped 3 bases, with 9 bases sitting between them. This CDR3 contains 14 residues. Germline V gene lookup returns CDR1 SGDLS and CDR2 YYNGEE.

The V and J genes are TRBV5-1 and TRBJ2-7, with 7 nucleotides matching TRBD2. The junction had 5 bases not matched to a gene; V was cut back by 1 base and J by 1 base. Per the germline V gene, CDR1 is SGHRS and CDR2 is YFSETQ. This CDR3 has 15 residues. CDR3 loop: CASSLLGGESYEQYF. The CDR3, as DNA: TGCGCCAGCAGCTTGTTGGGGGGGGAGTCCTACGAGCAGTACTTC.

CDR3: CASSPAGGMNTEAFF. The DNA of the CDR3 is TGCGCCAGCAGCCCGGCAGGGGGGATGAACACTGAAGCTTTCTTT. The rearrangement links TRBV5-1 to TRBJ1-1, with TRBD1 identical over 7 bases. The CDR3 has 15 amino acids. With V trimmed by 4 bases and J by 0 bases, 6 bases remained unmatched. The germline gives CDR1 SGHRS, CDR2 YFSETQ.

This rearrangement joins TRBV18 to TRBJ2-7; tentatively, D is TRBD1 (6 bases). V was trimmed by 6 bases and J by 6 bases, leaving 12 bases between them. CDR3 size: 12 residues. Germline V gene data show CDR1 as KGHSH and CDR2 as LQKENI. The CDR3 nucleotides are TGTGCCAGCTCGACAGGTCAAGGCGAGCAGTACTTC. It specifies CASSTGQGEQYF.

V gene TRBV19 combines with J gene TRBJ1-5; 9 positions match TRBD1. J was trimmed by 3 bases and V by 1 base; bases with no gene match: 4. The CDR3 extends over 16 amino acids. Germline V gene data show CDR1 as LNHDA and CDR2 as SQIVND (reference sequence). CDR3 nucleotides: TGTGCCAGTAGTATAGCCGGGACAGGGCCCAATCAGCCCCAGCATTTT. Translated, it gives CASSIAGTGPNQPQHF.

The chain employs TRBV19 and TRBJ2-7, with TRBD1 matching 7 bases. CDR1 LNHDA and CDR2 SQIVND come from the germline V gene (reference sequence). The CDR3 totals 15 residues. With V trimmed by 6 bases and J by 3 bases, 11 bases remained unmatched. The CDR3 reads CASSAGTAGDYEQYF. CDR3 bases: TGTGCCAGTAGCGCAGGGACAGCCGGGGACTACGAGCAGTACTTC.